The 29 T cell receptor beta chains in this list originate from one sample, sequenced in a study of PD-1 blockade in classical Hodgkin lymphoma. Time point described: newly diagnosed, previously untreated cHL patient sample. Out of thawed PBMCs, magnetic negative selection purified CD4+ T cells. Sequencing used immunoSEQ multiplex PCR; TCRdb keeps in-frame clones, though not all of them. This sample has about 23,000 clones; approximately 91% occur once, and the top ten carry roughly 0.43%. The sequenced sample was CD4+ T cells from blood. The receptors derive from a human donor with classical Hodgkin lymphoma.

The chain links TRBV6-5 to TRBJ1-2, with 8 positions matching TRBD1. The CDR3 runs 13 residues. The germline V gene encodes CDR1 MNHEY and CDR2 SVGAGI. V was pared by 5 bases and J by 8 bases, with 7 bases of the junction left unmatched. CDR3 sequence reads: CASSDRGLFGYTF. The DNA for the CDR3 is TGTGCCAGCAGTGACAGGGGTCTCTTCGGCTACACCTTC.

This clone was seen a single time. V usage is TRBV2 and J usage is TRBJ2-2, with D maybe TRBD1 (6 bases). V was pared by 7 bases and J by 7 bases, with 13 bases between. Per germline, CDR1 SNHLY and CDR2 FYNNEI. There are 13 residues in the CDR3. This chain's CDR3 is CASKQQGSGELFF. The CDR3 nucleotides are TGTGCCAGCAAGCAACAGGGCAGCGGGGAGCTGTTTTTT. The full variable domain, its missing parts supplied by reference TRBV2 and TRBJ2-2, is EPEVTQTPSHQVTQMGQEVILRCVPISNHLYFYWYRQILGQKVEFLVSFYNNEISEKSEIFDDQFSVERPDGSNFTLKIRSTKLEDSAMYFCASKQQGSGELFFGEGSRLTVL.

The count of this clone is one. The chain combines TRBV7-2 with TRBJ2-5; TRBD2 matches 13 bases. V lost 6 bases, J lost 5 bases, and 3 bases stayed unmatched. The CDR3 loop spans 14 amino acids. Germline assignment: CDR1 SGHTA and CDR2 FQGNSA. The CDR3 nucleotides are TGTGCCAGCAGGTTGGGACTAGCGGGGGAGACCCAGTACTTC. Encoded protein: CASRLGLAGETQYF.

The genes are TRBV5-1 and TRBJ2-7; the D gene is possibly TRBD1 (7 bases). The CDR3 extends over 15 amino acids. Germline V gene sequence: CDR1 SGHRS, CDR2 YFSETQ. V lost 3 bases to trimming and J lost 3 bases, with 16 bases between them. The CDR3 is CASSSSGGTLYEQYF. CDR3 nucleotide sequence: TGCGCCAGCAGCTCCTCAGGGGGGACCCTCTACGAGCAGTACTTC.

The rearrangement links TRBV5-4 to TRBJ1-3; D call uncertain. The V gene lost 4 bases and the J gene lost 2 bases, with 10 bases spanning the gap. The CDR3 length is 14 residues. Germline values: CDR1 SGHNT, CDR2 YYREEE (reference sequence). In DNA, the CDR3 is TGTGCCAGCAGCCCGCGGGAGGCTGGAAACACCATATATTTT. Its protein is CASSPREAGNTIYF.

This clone was seen a single time. The CDR3 coding sequence is TGCGCCAGCAGCCAAACCGGGACCCGACAAGAGACCCAGTACTTC. This encodes CASSQTGTRQETQYF. The chain uses TRBV4-3 and TRBJ2-5, with D perhaps matching TRBD1 or TRBD2 (5 bases each). There are 15 residues in the CDR3. V was shortened by 2 bases and J by 2 bases, with 12 bases between the two germline ends. CDR1 and CDR2 from the germline V gene are LGHNA and YSLEER.

This clone has only one observation. DNA of the CDR3: TGTGCCAGCAATAGACAGAACACCGGGGAGCTGTTTTTT. Protein sequence: CASNRQNTGELFF. This chain connects TRBV2 to TRBJ2-2, with D hard to call. With 7 bases removed from V and 1 base from J, the gap between germline ends came to 7 bases. Germline CDR1 reads SNHLY; CDR2 reads FYNNEI. The CDR3 runs to 13 residues. The full variable domain, with the rest looked up from reference TRBV2 and TRBJ2-2, is EPEVTQTPSHQVTQMGQEVILRCVPISNHLYFYWYRQILGQKVEFLVSFYNNEISEKSEIFDDQFSVERPDGSNFTLKIRSTKLEDSAMYFCASNRQNTGELFFGEGSRLTVL.

V usage is TRBV28 and J usage is TRBJ1-4, with D perhaps matching TRBD1 (5 bases). Germline V gene sequence: CDR1 MDHEN, CDR2 SYDVKM. The CDR3 sequence is 15 residues long. The V gene lost 7 bases and the J gene lost 6 bases, with 18 bases spanning the gap. CDR3 sequence (DNA): TGTGCCAGCATCACTGCTGTCGGGGGATATGAAAAACTGTTTTTT. It encodes CASITAVGGYEKLFF. The full variable domain, completed using reference TRBV28 and TRBJ1-4, is DVKVTQSSRYLVKRTGEKVFLECVQDMDHENMFWYRQDPGLGLRLIYFSYDVKMKEKGDIPEGYSVSREKKERFSLILESASTNQTSMYLCASITAVGGYEKLFFGSGTQLSVL.

The gene calls are TRBV19 and TRBJ1-5; a weak D match, TRBD1 (5 bases). CDR3 length: 15 amino acids. V was shortened by 9 bases and J by 6 bases, with 21 bases between the two germline ends. CDR1 and CDR2 from the germline V gene are LNHDA and SQIVND (reference sequence). Here the CDR3 reads CASLRGAAQGQPQHF. Written as DNA, the CDR3 is TGTGCCAGCCTTAGGGGCGCAGCCCAGGGTCAGCCCCAGCATTTT.

The V call is TRBV5-1, the J call TRBJ1-6; D remains unclear. Per germline, CDR1 SGHRS and CDR2 YFSETQ. V gave up 3 bases and J gave up 8 bases, with 9 bases separating them. This CDR3 is 13 amino acids long. The DNA for the CDR3 is TGCGCCAGCAGCTATTACGGTGATTCACCCCTCCACTTT. It is translated as CASSYYGDSPLHF.

The rearrangement links TRBV30 to TRBJ2-7, with D tentatively TRBD2 (5 bases). The length of the CDR3 is 12 residues. Germline values: CDR1 GTSNPN, CDR2 SVGIG (reference sequence). The CDR3 bases are TGTGTCAAGGGCGGGTGGTCCTACGAGCAGTACTTC. Translating it yields CVKGGWSYEQYF.

This clone was seen a few times. The V and J genes are TRBV4-1 and TRBJ1-2, with a possible D match to TRBD1 (5 bases). Per germline, CDR1 MGHRA and CDR2 YSYEKL. This CDR3 spans 15 amino acids. V shed 0 bases and J shed 5 bases, with 13 bases lying between them. This CDR3 reads CASSQESGNGYGYTF. In DNA form, the CDR3 reads TGCGCCAGCAGCCAAGAATCAGGGAACGGGTATGGCTACACCTTC.

This clone has just one count. This rearrangement joins TRBV4-3 to TRBJ1-1; no definite D call. V lost 1 base, J lost 8 bases, and 20 bases lay in between. CDR1 and CDR2 (germline): LGHNA, YSLEER. This CDR3 contains 16 residues. The DNA of the CDR3 is TGCGCCAGCAGCCAAGGCTTGGGGAACCGACGCGAGGAAGCTTTCTTT. Translation gives CASSQGLGNRREEAFF.

V gene TRBV7-8 combines with J gene TRBJ2-1, with D possibly being TRBD2 (5 bases). V was trimmed by 5 bases and J by 0 bases, leaving 17 bases between them. CDR3 length: 17 amino acids. Per the germline V gene, CDR1 is SGHVS and CDR2 is FQNEAQ. In nucleotides, the CDR3 is TGTGCCAGCAGCCGCCTGAGGGCGGTTAGCTCCTACAATGAGCAGTTCTTC. Translated: CASSRLRAVSSYNEQFF.

The rearrangement uses TRBV11-2 and TRBJ2-7; unclear D gene. V was pared by 0 bases and J by 5 bases, with 11 bases between. The germline V gene encodes CDR1 SGHAT and CDR2 FQNNGV. CDR3 length: 14 residues. CDR3 nucleotide sequence: TGTGCCAGCAGCTTAGACCCGATTTGGCACGAGCAGTACTTC. This sequence encodes CASSLDPIWHEQYF.

The V gene is TRBV18, the J gene TRBJ1-1; 7 bases agree with TRBD1. The CDR3 length is 15 residues. The J segment lost 1 base and the V segment lost 4 bases, leaving 6 bases of the junction unmatched. Germline V gives CDR1 KGHSH, CDR2 LQKENI. The chain's CDR3 is CASSLLRQGNTEAFF. The CDR3 DNA sequence: TGTGCCAGCTCACTCTTGCGACAGGGGAACACTGAAGCTTTCTTT.

V usage is TRBV5-1 and J usage is TRBJ2-3, with D tentatively TRBD2 (7 bases). CDR1 SGHRS and CDR2 YFSETQ come from the germline V gene. The V and J ends lost 4 bases and 2 bases respectively, with 17 bases between them. There are 16 residues in the CDR3. The CDR3: CASSPGASGYTDTQYF. In DNA, the CDR3 is TGCGCCAGCAGCCCGGGGGCTAGCGGATACACAGATACGCAGTATTTT.

The V gene is TRBV5-1, the J gene TRBJ2-7, with a weak D call TRBD1 (5 bases). CDR1 and CDR2 from the germline V gene are SGHRS and YFSETQ. V lost 1 base and J lost 3, with 11 bases in between. This CDR3 region has 14 residues. The CDR3, as DNA: TGCGCCAGCAGCTTGCAGGGCCATTACTACGAGCAGTACTTC. Residues: CASSLQGHYYEQYF.

This clone was found once. The chain links TRBV18 to TRBJ1-2; D gene unclear. The CDR3 runs to 12 residues. Trimming took off 3 bases at V and 8 bases at J, with 10 bases between the two ends. The germline V gene has CDR1 KGHSH and CDR2 LQKENI. The CDR3 loop is CASSPNESGYTF. As DNA, the CDR3 is TGTGCCAGCTCACCTAACGAGTCCGGCTACACCTTC.

The chain is built from TRBV7-9 and TRBJ1-2; TRBD1 is a possible D gene (5 bases). This CDR3 spans 15 amino acids. Per the germline V gene, CDR1 is SEHNR and CDR2 is FQNEAQ (reference sequence). V was trimmed by 1 base and J by 4 bases, leaving 13 bases between them. CDR3 loop: CASSLVPSGSYGYTF. The DNA for the CDR3 is TGTGCCAGCAGCTTAGTCCCATCAGGGAGCTATGGCTACACCTTC.

This clone has only one observation. The rearrangement joins TRBV7-6 to TRBJ2-5; 7 bases match TRBD1. Per germline, CDR1 SGHVS and CDR2 FNYEAQ. The CDR3 is 11 amino acids. Trimming removed 4 bases from V and 14 bases from J; junction bases left unmatched: 7. DNA of the CDR3: TGTGCCAGCAGCTCTTCAGGGGGACCCTACTTC. Its translation is CASSSSGGPYF.

The table lists this clone with a count of one. The rearrangement uses TRBV11-2 and TRBJ2-3; a weak D match, TRBD2 (5 bases). The V end lost 3 bases, the J end lost 2 bases, and 18 bases lay between the germline ends. From germline, CDR1 is SGHAT and CDR2 FQNNGV. The CDR3 contains 17 residues. The CDR3 is CASSFRTAPKNTDTQYF. Here the CDR3 DNA reads TGTGCCAGCAGCTTCCGGACTGCACCGAAGAACACAGATACGCAGTATTTT.

J is TRBJ2-3 and V is TRBV18, with D tentatively TRBD2 (5 bases). The CDR3 is 14 residues long. Germline V gives CDR1 KGHSH, CDR2 LQKENI. The V end lost 3 bases, the J end lost 5 bases, and 12 bases lay between the germline ends. The DNA of the CDR3 is TGTGCCAGCTCACCCCAAAGAGGGAGAGATACGCAGTATTTT. Protein sequence: CASSPQRGRDTQYF.

This chain links TRBV29-1 with TRBJ2-3, with 7 positions matching TRBD2. CDR3 size: 12 residues. From germline, CDR1 is SQVTM and CDR2 ANQGSEA. V gave up 3 bases and J gave up 4 bases; unmatched junction bases: 1. This chain's CDR3 is CSVELAADTQYF. The CDR3 DNA is TGCAGCGTTGAGCTAGCGGCAGATACGCAGTATTTT.

V is TRBV5-4 and J is TRBJ2-7, with D uncertain. The CDR3 is made up of 13 amino acids. Germline V gene sequence: CDR1 SGHNT, CDR2 YYREEE (reference sequence). V was shortened by 4 bases and J by 0 bases, with 8 bases between the two germline ends. The CDR3 DNA reads TGTGCCAGCAGCCCCCGCGGCTCCTACGAGCAGTACTTC. This gives the protein CASSPRGSYEQYF.

The chain combines TRBV7-2 with TRBJ1-5; D possibly corresponds to TRBD1 (6 bases). Germline loops: CDR1 SGHTA, CDR2 FQGNSA. This CDR3 has 16 residues. V was clipped by 4 bases and J by 1 base, with 14 bases between them. The chain's CDR3 is CASSSGGTGSNQPQHF. CDR3 DNA sequence: TGTGCCAGCAGCTCCGGGGGCACGGGGAGCAATCAGCCCCAGCATTTT.

The gene calls are TRBV5-4 and TRBJ1-3; D unresolved. The CDR3 length is 14 residues. Germline CDR1 is SGHNT and CDR2 is YYREEE (reference sequence). The V end was cut by 4 bases, the J end by 3 bases, with 11 bases between. In nucleotides, the CDR3 is TGTGCCAGCAGCCCTAACCCTCGTGGAAACACCATATATTTT. This gives the protein CASSPNPRGNTIYF.

The chain carries TRBV10-3 and TRBJ2-5; tentatively, D is TRBD1 (7 bases). V was clipped by 7 bases and J by 6 bases, with 21 bases between them. The length of the CDR3 is 15 residues. From germline, CDR1 is ENHRY and CDR2 SYGVKD. CDR3 coding DNA: TGTGCCATCACTGACTCTCGGACAGGAGGGAAGACCCAGTACTTC. Encoded protein: CAITDSRTGGKTQYF.

The sample holds one count of this clone. The chain is built from TRBV18 and TRBJ2-1; D gene unclear. The CDR3 is made up of 16 amino acids. Per germline, CDR1 KGHSH and CDR2 LQKENI. Trimming removed 3 bases at V and 8 bases at J, with 20 bases between. The CDR3 bases are TGTGCCAGCTCACCGAGCTTAATGAGGCGGACCGATGAGCAGTTCTTC. Translation gives CASSPSLMRRTDEQFF.